Listed below are T cell receptor beta chains from one sample, sequenced in a study of vaccination and CD4 T cells after COVID-19. MiXCR, applied by TCRdb to the PCR reads, yields one record per CDR3 protein. The sample has 20,000 to 25,000 distinct CDR3 sequences, 67% seen once; the top ten hold about 16%. Their cognate antigens are unknown. Sequencing used CD4+ T cells from blood, cultured in vitro, obtained after SARS-CoV-2 vaccination. These receptors were collected from a human donor who received a COVID-19 vaccine. Each CDR3 is given with its conserved first and last residue. Each record gives: clone size, CDR3 length, V gene, D gene, J gene, CDR3 protein, CDR3 DNA. D genes are given only for firm matches. Not all rows give a size; the values are once, few, many and, for expanded clones, a class.

clone_size: few; cdr3_length: 13; v_call: TRBV24-1; d_call: TRBD1; j_call: TRBJ1-1; cdr3_aa: CATSDFTGVSAFF; cdr3_nt: TGTGCCACCAGTGACTTCACAGGGGTTTCAGCTTTCTTT
clone_size: once; cdr3_length: 12; v_call: TRBV10-3; d_call: NA; j_call: TRBJ1-2; cdr3_aa: CASKTGDGGYTF; cdr3_nt: TGTGCCTCCAAAACAGGAGACGGTGGCTACACCTTC
clone_size: NA; cdr3_length: 13; v_call: TRBV7-9; d_call: NA; j_call: TRBJ2-7; cdr3_aa: CASSFSSSYEQYF; cdr3_nt: TGTGCCAGCAGCTTTTCGTCCTCCTACGAGCAGTACTTC
clone_size: NA; cdr3_length: 15; v_call: TRBV10-3; d_call: NA; j_call: TRBJ2-2; cdr3_aa: CAIKEDITLTGELFF; cdr3_nt: TGTGCCATCAAAGAAGACATCACCCTCACCGGGGAGCTGTTTTTT
clone_size: NA; cdr3_length: 16; v_call: TRBV6-5; d_call: NA; j_call: TRBJ1-6; cdr3_aa: CASSYSWGDGDSPLHF; cdr3_nt: TGTGCCAGCAGTTACTCCTGGGGGGATGGCGATTCACCCCTCCACTTT
clone_size: NA; cdr3_length: 14; v_call: TRBV7-9; d_call: NA; j_call: TRBJ1-6; cdr3_aa: CASSTLSGDSPLHF; cdr3_nt: TGTGCCAGCAGCACACTATCGGGCGATTCACCCCTCCACTTT
clone_size: few; cdr3_length: 13; v_call: TRBV20-1; d_call: NA; j_call: TRBJ1-1; cdr3_aa: CSAEPRRGTEAFF; cdr3_nt: TGCAGTGCCGAACCTCGTAGGGGCACTGAAGCTTTCTTT
clone_size: NA; cdr3_length: 18; v_call: TRBV21-1; d_call: NA; j_call: TRBJ2-3; cdr3_aa: CASRRQGARKNSTDTQYF; cdr3_nt: TGTGCCAGCAGGAGACAGGGGGCTCGTAAGAATAGCACAGATACGCAGTATTTT
clone_size: NA; cdr3_length: 11; v_call: TRBV30; d_call: NA; j_call: TRBJ1-2; cdr3_aa: CASARAYGYTF; cdr3_nt: TGTGCCTCCGCCCGGGCGTATGGCTACACCTTC
clone_size: NA; cdr3_length: 13; v_call: TRBV20-1; d_call: NA; j_call: TRBJ2-1; cdr3_aa: CSAREGSWNEQFF; cdr3_nt: TGCAGTGCTAGAGAGGGTAGCTGGAATGAGCAGTTCTTC
clone_size: few; cdr3_length: 14; v_call: TRBV9; d_call: NA; j_call: TRBJ1-6; cdr3_aa: CASSVEMVAEALHF; cdr3_nt: TGTGCCAGCAGCGTAGAGATGGTGGCCGAGGCCCTCCACTTT
clone_size: few; cdr3_length: 14; v_call: TRBV30; d_call: TRBD1; j_call: TRBJ1-5; cdr3_aa: CAWSGDRVNQPQHF; cdr3_nt: TGTGCCTGGAGTGGGGACAGGGTCAATCAGCCCCAGCATTTT
clone_size: NA; cdr3_length: 17; v_call: TRBV21-1; d_call: NA; j_call: TRBJ1-5; cdr3_aa: CASSKVEGTGHNQPQHF; cdr3_nt: TGTGCCAGCAGCAAAGTCGAGGGGACGGGACACAATCAGCCCCAGCATTTT
clone_size: few; cdr3_length: 11; v_call: TRBV5-1; d_call: NA; j_call: TRBJ1-1; cdr3_aa: CASTQGSEAFF; cdr3_nt: TGCGCCAGCACCCAGGGCTCTGAAGCTTTCTTT
clone_size: NA; cdr3_length: 17; v_call: TRBV7-3; d_call: NA; j_call: TRBJ2-2; cdr3_aa: CASSSQVWGQSTGELFF; cdr3_nt: TGTGCCAGCAGCTCTCAAGTTTGGGGGCAATCCACCGGGGAGCTGTTTTTT
clone_size: NA; cdr3_length: 16; v_call: TRBV2; d_call: TRBD1; j_call: TRBJ1-2; cdr3_aa: CASSDLTGGLNYGYTF; cdr3_nt: TGTGCCAGCAGTGACCTGACAGGGGGCCTAAACTATGGCTACACCTTC
clone_size: NA; cdr3_length: 12; v_call: TRBV20-1; d_call: NA; j_call: TRBJ2-3; cdr3_aa: CSAELRGDTQYF; cdr3_nt: TGCAGTGCTGAGCTCCGGGGAGATACGCAGTATTTT
clone_size: NA; cdr3_length: 16; v_call: TRBV5-1; d_call: TRBD1; j_call: TRBJ2-7; cdr3_aa: CASSPEGAGGSYEQYF; cdr3_nt: TGCGCCAGCAGCCCCGAAGGGGCAGGGGGCTCCTACGAGCAGTACTTC
clone_size: NA; cdr3_length: 15; v_call: TRBV15; d_call: TRBD1; j_call: TRBJ1-2; cdr3_aa: CATSRPTGGGYGYTF; cdr3_nt: TGTGCCACCAGCAGACCGACAGGGGGAGGCTACGGCTACACCTTC
clone_size: NA; cdr3_length: 13; v_call: TRBV6-1; d_call: NA; j_call: TRBJ2-3; cdr3_aa: CASSSNHPDTQYF; cdr3_nt: TGTGCCAGCAGTAGCAACCACCCAGATACGCAGTATTTT
clone_size: NA; cdr3_length: 17; v_call: TRBV6-1; d_call: NA; j_call: TRBJ1-5; cdr3_aa: CASSEVLGSTGHQPQHF; cdr3_nt: TGTGCCAGCAGTGAAGTGCTAGGATCCACCGGGCATCAGCCCCAGCATTTT
clone_size: NA; cdr3_length: 14; v_call: TRBV7-3; d_call: NA; j_call: TRBJ2-1; cdr3_aa: CASSQTIKVGEQFF; cdr3_nt: TGTGCCAGCAGCCAAACCATAAAAGTTGGTGAGCAGTTCTTC
clone_size: NA; cdr3_length: 15; v_call: TRBV21-1; d_call: NA; j_call: TRBJ1-6; cdr3_aa: CASSKDKGVDSPLHF; cdr3_nt: TGTGCCAGCAGCAAAGATAAGGGCGTAGACTCGCCCCTCCACTTT
clone_size: NA; cdr3_length: 14; v_call: TRBV2; d_call: NA; j_call: TRBJ2-6; cdr3_aa: CASRLSSGANVLTF; cdr3_nt: TGTGCCAGCAGGCTAAGCTCTGGGGCCAACGTCCTGACTTTC
clone_size: once; cdr3_length: 12; v_call: TRBV2; d_call: NA; j_call: TRBJ2-3; cdr3_aa: CASSQVGDTQYF; cdr3_nt: TGTGCCAGCAGTCAAGTTGGAGATACGCAGTATTTT
clone_size: NA; cdr3_length: 15; v_call: TRBV6-5; d_call: NA; j_call: TRBJ1-2; cdr3_aa: CASSYGNRGNVGYTF; cdr3_nt: TGTGCCAGCAGTTACGGAAATCGAGGAAATGTCGGCTACACCTTC
clone_size: NA; cdr3_length: 11; v_call: TRBV30; d_call: NA; j_call: TRBJ2-5; cdr3_aa: CAWGSQETQYF; cdr3_nt: TGTGCCTGGGGCTCCCAAGAGACCCAGTACTTC
clone_size: NA; cdr3_length: 13; v_call: TRBV20-1; d_call: TRBD1; j_call: TRBJ1-5; cdr3_aa: CSARATGGQPQHF; cdr3_nt: TGCAGTGCTAGGGCGACAGGGGGTCAGCCCCAGCATTTT
clone_size: NA; cdr3_length: 15; v_call: TRBV29-1; d_call: NA; j_call: TRBJ2-5; cdr3_aa: CSVEGPGGWQETQYF; cdr3_nt: TGCAGCGTTGAAGGCCCCGGGGGATGGCAAGAGACCCAGTACTTC
clone_size: NA; cdr3_length: 14; v_call: TRBV10-3; d_call: NA; j_call: TRBJ2-7; cdr3_aa: CAIILGHYSYEQYF; cdr3_nt: TGTGCCATCATTCTGGGACACTACTCCTACGAGCAGTACTTC
clone_size: once; cdr3_length: 15; v_call: TRBV12-3/TRBV12-4; d_call: NA; j_call: TRBJ1-2; cdr3_aa: CASSLSRRAIYGYTF; cdr3_nt: TGTGCCAGCAGTTTATCGCGCAGGGCAATCTATGGCTACACCTTC
clone_size: NA; cdr3_length: 17; v_call: TRBV2; d_call: TRBD2; j_call: TRBJ2-3; cdr3_aa: CASTLLRDGGATDTQYF; cdr3_nt: TGTGCCAGCACCCTTCTCCGGGACGGGGGGGCCACAGATACGCAGTATTTT
clone_size: NA; cdr3_length: 13; v_call: TRBV30; d_call: NA; j_call: TRBJ1-1; cdr3_aa: CAWSTTVNTEAFF; cdr3_nt: TGTGCCTGGAGTACGACAGTGAACACTGAAGCTTTCTTT
clone_size: NA; cdr3_length: 14; v_call: TRBV19; d_call: NA; j_call: TRBJ1-1; cdr3_aa: CASSMGRGGTEAFF; cdr3_nt: TGTGCCAGTAGTATGGGACGGGGAGGGACTGAAGCTTTCTTT
clone_size: NA; cdr3_length: 14; v_call: TRBV7-9; d_call: NA; j_call: TRBJ2-7; cdr3_aa: CASSLVGTGSRMNF; cdr3_nt: NA
clone_size: once; cdr3_length: 15; v_call: TRBV7-9; d_call: TRBD2; j_call: TRBJ2-2; cdr3_aa: CASSSAGANTGELFF; cdr3_nt: TGTGCCAGCAGCTCTGCGGGGGCGAACACCGGGGAGCTGTTTTTT